The 26 T cell receptor beta chains below come from one sample, sequenced in a study of CXCR3-negative and CXCR3-positive naive CD8 T cells. With UMI labels, 5' RACE was used to prepare the TRB cDNA libraries. TCRdb processed the 5' RACE reads again and assigns one entry to each CDR3 protein, with no DNA. Its table records some 130,000 distinct CDR3 sequences. Sequenced sample: naive CXCR3- CD8+ T cells from blood. Indicated subset: CD45RO-CCR7+CD27+CD95- naive CD8+ T cells lacking CXCR3 (TNR3-). Receptors originate from a human donor in good health. Some clones in this sample may be carry-over from other donors' samples.

The chain employs TRBV28 and TRBJ2-3; TCRdb's D call of TRBD2 is untestable without DNA. The CDR3 is made up of 16 amino acids. The germline V gene has CDR1 MDHEN and CDR2 SYDVKM. This chain's CDR3 is CASSPRLAGGTDTQYF.

The V and J genes are TRBV7-2 and TRBJ1-2; TCRdb's D gene call, TRBD1, goes unchecked for lack of DNA. Germline-derived CDR1 and CDR2 are SGHTA and FQGNSA. This CDR3 comprises 14 residues. This chain's CDR3 is CASSLETGLYGYTF.

The chain recombines TRBV7-2 with TRBJ2-7. Germline CDR1 reads SGHTA; CDR2 reads FQGNSA. This CDR3 has 12 amino acids. CDR3 residues: CASSQIPYEQYF. Full variable domain (remainder filled in from reference TRBV7-2 and TRBJ2-7): GAGVSQSPSNKVTEKGKDVELRCDPISGHTALYWYRQSLGQGLEFLIYFQGNSAPDKSGLPSDRFSAERTGGSVSTLTIQRTQQEDSAVYLCASSQIPYEQYFGPGTRLTVT.

The chain couples TRBV4-2 to TRBJ2-1; TCRdb gives TRBD2 as the D gene, but with no DNA this cannot be confirmed. Per germline, CDR1 LGHNA and CDR2 YNFKEQ. This CDR3 has 15 amino acids. CDR3 protein: CASSLGLAGVNEQFF.

The chain has TRBV9 and TRBJ2-7; absent DNA, TCRdb's TRBD1 call cannot be checked. The length of the CDR3 is 15 residues. The germline CDR1 and CDR2 sequences are SGDLS and YYNGEE. CDR3 amino acids: CASSVDSGGDYEQYF.

CDR3 loop: CASSWFTSEADTQYF. V is TRBV7-9 and J is TRBJ2-3; TCRdb returns TRBD2, unconfirmable since there is no DNA. From germline, CDR1 is SEHNR and CDR2 FQNEAQ (reference sequence). This CDR3 is 15 amino acids long. The full variable domain, in which reference TRBV7-9 and TRBJ2-3 provide the parts outside the CDR3, is DTGVSQNPRHKITKRGQNVTFRCDPISEHNRLYWYRQTLGQGPEFLTYFQNEAQLEKSRLLSDRFSAERPKGSFSTLEIQRTEQGDSAMYLCASSWFTSEADTQYFGPGTRLTVL.

The CDR3 region is CSAEDRVYGYGYTF. The chain has TRBV29-1 and TRBJ1-2; no DNA is available, so the TRBD1 call from TCRdb remains unchecked. CDR3 length equals 14 residues. Germline CDR1 and CDR2: SQVTM and ANQGSEA.

The rearrangement uses TRBV5-1 and TRBJ2-7; TCRdb's D call, TRBD1, is unchecked because there is no DNA. The CDR3 runs 14 residues. Germline V gives CDR1 SGHRS, CDR2 YFSETQ. The CDR3 sequence: CASSGGQGPDEQYF.

The rearrangement joins TRBV20-1 to TRBJ1-1; checking the TCRdb D call of TRBD1 is not possible without DNA. CDR1 DFQATT and CDR2 SNEGSKA come from the germline V gene (reference sequence). This CDR3 spans 16 amino acids. Here the CDR3 reads CSAKGREVFGNTEAFF.

The rearrangement uses TRBV7-9 and TRBJ2-7; checking the TCRdb D call of TRBD2 is not possible without DNA. CDR1 is SEHNR, CDR2 FQNEAQ, per germline (reference sequence). CDR3 length: 19 amino acids. CDR3 residues: CATSSQDGAKWERPYEQYF.

This chain connects TRBV28 to TRBJ2-5; absent DNA, TCRdb's TRBD1 call cannot be checked. The CDR3 spans 14 residues. The germline CDR1 and CDR2 sequences are MDHEN and SYDVKM. The chain's CDR3 is CASSQNWGEETQYF.

J is TRBJ2-7 and V is TRBV29-1; as DNA is missing, the TRBD1 call by TCRdb cannot be tested. The germline gives CDR1 SQVTM, CDR2 ANQGSEA. The CDR3 contains 14 residues. The CDR3 loop is CSVEGGDRDDEQYF.

The V and J genes are TRBV2 and TRBJ2-1; TCRdb designates TRBD1, a call that cannot be tested without DNA. CDR1 and CDR2 (germline): SNHLY, FYNNEI. The CDR3 runs to 12 residues. CDR3 in amino acids: CASIYGGNEQFF.

The chain recombines TRBV3-1 with TRBJ2-1; the TCRdb D gene call, TRBD2, has no DNA to confirm it. CDR1 is LGHDT, CDR2 YNNKEL, per germline (reference sequence). The CDR3 is made up of 19 amino acids. The CDR3 is CASSQQSGGSSSSYNEQFF.

The gene calls are TRBV13 and TRBJ2-3; lacking DNA, the TRBD2 call made by TCRdb goes unchecked. CDR3 length: 19 residues. Germline V gene data show CDR1 as PRHDT and CDR2 as FYEKMQ (reference sequence). The CDR3 sequence is CASSHLSGGAEWATDTQYF.

The chain employs TRBV7-9 and TRBJ2-3. Per germline, CDR1 SEHNR and CDR2 FQNEAQ (reference sequence). CDR3 length equals 12 residues. Here the CDR3 reads CAGSSGPDTQYF.

The genes are TRBV12-3 or TRBV12-4 and TRBJ2-3; no DNA is available, so the TRBD2 call from TCRdb remains unchecked. The CDR3 contains 20 residues. The CDR3 reads CASSTVEPGLAGESPDTQYF.

The CDR3 loop reads CASSLSGRQSTSIFTNEQFF. The chain couples TRBV7-3 to TRBJ2-1; TCRdb lists TRBD2, though no DNA is available to test this call. The CDR3 runs 20 residues. The germline CDR1 and CDR2 sequences are SGHTA and FQGTGA.

This chain links TRBV4-2 with TRBJ2-5. The CDR3 runs 14 residues. CDR1 and CDR2 (germline): LGHNA, YNFKEQ. The CDR3 here is CASSQEHERETQYF.

The gene calls are TRBV20-1 and TRBJ2-5; TCRdb outputs TRBD2, but without DNA this stays unchecked. The germline CDR1 and CDR2 sequences are DFQATT and SNEGSKA (reference sequence). The CDR3 has 20 residues. The CDR3 sequence: CSARDFRKASGDGYQETQYF.

J is TRBJ2-7 and V is TRBV9. This CDR3 has 13 amino acids. Germline V gene lookup returns CDR1 SGDLS and CDR2 YYNGEE. CDR3: CASSVVPAYEQYF.

This CDR3 is CASSLVAGDSLPQYF. This chain links TRBV27 with TRBJ2-3; the D call from TCRdb, TRBD2, cannot be confirmed without DNA. Germline CDR1 is MNHEY and CDR2 is SMNVEV (reference sequence). CDR3 length: 15 amino acids.

The genes are TRBV27 and TRBJ2-7; the TCRdb call, TRBD2, lacks DNA for checking. In germline, CDR1 is MNHEY, CDR2 SMNVEV (reference sequence). CDR3 length equals 15 residues. Here the CDR3 reads CASSWAAGGDYEQYF.

The chain carries TRBV9 and TRBJ1-1. Germline lookup yields CDR1 SGDLS and CDR2 YYNGEE. The CDR3 spans 14 residues. CDR3 region: CASSVGGRGTEAFF. Full variable domain (rest looked up from reference TRBV9 and TRBJ1-1): DSGVTQTPKHLITATGQRVTLRCSPRSGDLSVYWYQQSLDQGLQFLIQYYNGEERAKGNILERFSAQQFPDLHSELNLSSLELGDSALYFCASSVGGRGTEAFFGQGTRLTVV.

The rearrangement uses TRBV29-1 and TRBJ2-4; TCRdb gives TRBD1 as the D gene, but with no DNA this cannot be confirmed. Per the germline V gene, CDR1 is SQVTM and CDR2 is ANQGSEA. The CDR3 runs 12 residues. CDR3 loop: CSVETGGNIQYF. Variable domain in full (rest from reference TRBV29-1 and TRBJ2-4): SAVISQKPSRDICQRGTSLTIQCQVDSQVTMMFWYRQQPGQSLTLIATANQGSEATYESGFVIDKFPISRPNLTFSTLTVSNMSPEDSSIYLCSVETGGNIQYFGAGTRLSVL.

The rearrangement links TRBV15 to TRBJ2-7. The CDR3 contains 14 residues. Looked up from germline, CDR1 is LNHNV and CDR2 is YYDKDF (reference sequence). Here the CDR3 reads CATSRDGSRREQYF.